The T cell receptor (beta chain) described here comes from a study of radiation and T cells in renal cell carcinoma. As for the study in general: Nephrectomy followed 15 Gy stereotactic body radiation by 4 weeks.

Sequencing used immunoSEQ multiplex PCR; TCRdb keeps in-frame clones, though not all of them. The sample has 100,000 to 150,000 clones; approximately 85% are singletons. The CDR3 length is 13 residues. The V end was cut by 0 bases, the J end by 6 bases, with 9 bases between. The V gene's germline CDR1 is GTSNPN and CDR2 SVGIG (reference sequence). Time point here: blood 2 weeks post-SBRT. Treatment defined: 15 Gy SBRT to primary tumor, nephrectomy 4 weeks later. Details on this clone: As yet, its antigen is unknown.

Study-level points and caveats: Top tumor clonotypes rose in blood 2 weeks post-radiation, then contracted.

The chain recombines TRBV30 with TRBJ2-1; perhaps TRBD1 as D (5 bases). The sample here was blood, taken from a patient whose treatment included radiotherapy and nephrectomy. This clonotype originated in a man aged 50 to 60 with renal cell carcinoma. The CDR3 coding sequence is TGTGCCTGGAGTGTAGGGGTGGGCAATGAGCAGTTCTTC. It encodes CAWSVGVGNEQFF.